This entry features one TCR beta chain sequence. The CDR3 has 16 residues. The germline CDR1 and CDR2 sequences are SNHLY and FYNNEI. Trimming cost V 2 bases and J 9 bases, with 20 bases left between them. Original data processing: The authors estimated nucleated cell counts from reference gene primer amplification. The method was immunoSEQ multiplex PCR; TCRdb's version includes in-frame clones alone and lacks a portion of them. The V and J calls and clone size are taken from that table; D and trimming were inferred from the DNA. The sample has about 89,000 clones, 60% to 85% seen once. These data originate in a study of blood T cell repertoires in COVID-19. Study details: Italy, Spain and the United States were the sources of the convalescent and acute COVID-19 samples. In each case, the material was cDNA or gDNA derived from T cells, B-cell-depleted T cells, or PBMCs.

The sequencing sample was made of peripheral blood. The J gene is TRBJ2-1, the V gene TRBV2; D is perhaps TRBD2 (6 bases). The source of this sequence is a human donor in a cohort sampled during active COVID-19. The CDR3 DNA reads as TGTGCCAGCAGTGAATACTGGGGAGGTAGCGGCGGTGAGCAGTTCTTC. The encoded protein is CASSEYWGGSGGEQFF.